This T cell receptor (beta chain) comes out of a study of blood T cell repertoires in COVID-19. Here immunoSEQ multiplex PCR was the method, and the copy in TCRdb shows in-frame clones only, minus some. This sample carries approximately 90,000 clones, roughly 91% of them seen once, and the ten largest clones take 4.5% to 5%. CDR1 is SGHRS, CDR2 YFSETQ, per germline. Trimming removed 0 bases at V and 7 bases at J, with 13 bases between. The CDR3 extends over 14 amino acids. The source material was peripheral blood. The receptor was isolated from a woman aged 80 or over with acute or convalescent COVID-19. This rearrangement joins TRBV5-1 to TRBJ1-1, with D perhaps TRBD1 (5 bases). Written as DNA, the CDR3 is TGCGCCAGCAGCTTGGTTGGGCAGGGAAATGAAGCTTTCTTT. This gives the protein CASSLVGQGNEAFF.